One sample yielded the 21 T cell receptor beta chains listed below, sequenced in a study of coeliac disease. Sequencing was performed with immunoSEQ multiplex PCR; in TCRdb, only in-frame clones are kept and a portion is missing. The table shows 3,500 or so clones, with about 72% occurring only once. The sample consisted of lymphocytes from the gut lamina propria. The receptors shown here come from a man older than 75 without celiac disease.

The genes are TRBV18 and TRBJ2-5; 9 nucleotides match TRBD2. The J call may be incorrect, as the DNA end agrees better with TRBJ2-7. Germline-derived CDR1 and CDR2 are KGHSH and LQKENI. CDR3 length: 14 amino acids. CDR3 in DNA: TGTGCCAGCTCGGCTAGCGGGGCGGTCTACGAGCAGTACTTC. Its protein is CASSASGAVYEQYF.

This clone was recorded only once. This chain uses TRBV15 with TRBJ1-6, with a weak D call TRBD1 (6 bases). The CDR3 covers 14 residues. With 5 bases removed from V and 7 bases from J, the gap between germline ends came to 12 bases. Germline CDR1 and CDR2: LNHNV and YYDKDF (reference sequence). The CDR3 DNA follows: TGTGCCACCAGCGAGGGGGTAGGGAATTCACCCCTCCACTTT. It is translated as CATSEGVGNSPLHF.

This clone has only a few counts. This chain uses TRBV7-9 with TRBJ2-3; TRBD1 agrees at 7 bases. The germline V gene has CDR1 SEHNR and CDR2 FQNEAQ (reference sequence). The CDR3 is 15 amino acids. V dropped 5 bases and J dropped 0; count of bases not matched to a gene: 5. As DNA, the CDR3 is TGTGCCAGCAGCGACGGGACAGCTAGCACAGATACGCAGTATTTT. Protein sequence: CASSDGTASTDTQYF.

The sample holds a few counts of this clone. V is TRBV28 and J is TRBJ2-1, with D possibly matching TRBD2 (8 bases). This CDR3 has 14 residues. V was clipped by 7 bases and J by 10 bases, with 20 bases between them. Germline V gives CDR1 MDHEN, CDR2 SYDVKM. CDR3 DNA: TGTGCCAGCACCTACCAGGGGGTAGCGGGAGAGCAGTTCTTC. It yields the protein CASTYQGVAGEQFF. Using reference TRBV28 and TRBJ2-1 for the parts outside the CDR3, the full variable domain is DVKVTQSSRYLVKRTGEKVFLECVQDMDHENMFWYRQDPGLGLRLIYFSYDVKMKEKGDIPEGYSVSREKKERFSLILESASTNQTSMYLCASTYQGVAGEQFFGPGTRLTVL.

This clone has just one count. The chain combines TRBV5-5 with TRBJ2-5, with D possibly being TRBD2 (6 bases). Trimming left V 2 bases short and J 5 bases short, with 13 bases between. CDR3 length equals 14 residues. Germline CDR1 reads SGHKS; CDR2 reads YYEKEE (reference sequence). CDR3: CASSFGGAGETQYF. For the CDR3, the DNA is TGTGCCAGCAGCTTCGGAGGGGCAGGGGAGACCCAGTACTTC.

This clone was picked up a small number of times. CDR3 protein: CASSAQAHTGELFF. The DNA for the CDR3 is TGTGCCAGCAGTGCGCAGGCGCACACCGGGGAGCTGTTTTTT. The chain is built from TRBV2 and TRBJ2-2; D unresolved. Between the trimmed V and J ends, which lost 4 bases and 3 bases, there was a span of 9 bases. This CDR3 region has 14 residues. Germline CDR1 SNHLY, CDR2 FYNNEI. Full variable domain (missing parts from reference TRBV2 and TRBJ2-2): EPEVTQTPSHQVTQMGQEVILRCVPISNHLYFYWYRQILGQKVEFLVSFYNNEISEKSEIFDDQFSVERPDGSNFTLKIRSTKLEDSAMYFCASSAQAHTGELFFGEGSRLTVL.

The chain recombines TRBV25-1 with TRBJ1-2, with TRBD1 as a possible D gene (6 bases). V was cut by 4 bases and J by 0 bases, with 15 bases left in between. CDR1 MGHDK and CDR2 SYGVNS come from the germline V gene. This CDR3 has 16 amino acids. CDR3 bases: TGTGCCAGCAGTGCGACAGGAGTAAAATCTAACTATGGCTACACCTTC. Its translation is CASSATGVKSNYGYTF.

This chain uses TRBV5-1 with TRBJ1-6; TRBD1 aligns across 9 bases. Germline CDR1 and CDR2: SGHRS and YFSETQ. V shed 4 bases and J 5 bases; nucleotides not matched to a gene: 4. This CDR3 has 15 amino acids. CDR3 DNA sequence: TGCGCCAGCAGCGTACAGGGGGCAAATAATTCACCCCTCCACTTT. This encodes CASSVQGANNSPLHF.

This rearrangement joins TRBV28 to TRBJ1-1; 7 bases line up with TRBD1. The germline CDR1 and CDR2 sequences are MDHEN and SYDVKM. The CDR3 length is 14 residues. V lost 4 bases to trimming and J lost 5 bases; unmatched junction nucleotides: 7. The CDR3 DNA reads TGTGCCAGCAGTTCAGGGGGTGGGAGGACTGAAGCTTTCTTT. Protein: CASSSGGGRTEAFF.

The chain combines TRBV7-2 with TRBJ2-1; TRBD2 aligns across 11 bases. From germline, CDR1 is SGHTA and CDR2 FQGNSA. This CDR3 comprises 14 residues. The J segment lost 7 bases and the V segment lost 8 bases, leaving 7 bases of the junction unmatched. The CDR3: CASRLAGGVNEQFF. CDR3 coding DNA: TGTGCCAGCCGATTAGCGGGGGGGGTTAATGAGCAGTTCTTC.

The gene calls are TRBV5-4 and TRBJ2-5; 11 nucleotides align to TRBD2. In germline, CDR1 is SGHNT, CDR2 YYREEE (reference sequence). The CDR3 length is 15 residues. The ends lost 4 bases at V and 4 bases at J; junction bases unmatched: 6. CDR3 residues: CASSPAGTSGETQYF. The CDR3 nucleotides read TGTGCCAGCAGCCCCGCCGGGACTAGCGGAGAGACCCAGTACTTC.

This chain links TRBV29-1 with TRBJ2-3; D uncertain. CDR1 SQVTM and CDR2 ANQGSEA come from the germline V gene. The CDR3 contains 11 residues. Trimming cost V 0 bases and J 7 bases, with 5 bases left between them. In DNA form, the CDR3 reads TGCAGCGTTGAAGATCGGTATACGCAGTATTTT. Its translation is CSVEDRYTQYF.

This clone has more than one count but fewer than ten. The J gene is TRBJ1-1, the V gene TRBV30; D is perhaps TRBD1 (5 bases). V lost 2 bases, J lost 3 bases, and 10 bases lay in between. Germline V CDR1 and CDR2: GTSNPN, SVGIG (reference sequence). The CDR3 spans 13 residues. CDR3 bases: TGTGCCTGGAGTAGCACAGGAGACACTGAAGCTTTCTTT. Translating gives CAWSSTGDTEAFF.

The count of this clone is one. The rearrangement uses TRBV11-3 and TRBJ2-7; possibly TRBD1 for D (6 bases). The V end was cut by 1 base, the J end by 5 bases, with 12 bases between. The CDR3 has 14 amino acids. Germline lookup yields CDR1 SGHNT and CDR2 YENEEA. The DNA for the CDR3 is TGTGCCAGCAGCTTAGGCCAGAAGGGGGACGAGCAGTACTTC. It yields the protein CASSLGQKGDEQYF.

The genes are TRBV18 and TRBJ1-1, with 10 bases that match TRBD1. The CDR3 spans 13 residues. CDR1 and CDR2 (germline): KGHSH, LQKENI. V was clipped by 2 bases and J by 11 bases; unmatched bases: 5. Written as DNA, the CDR3 is TGTGCCAGCTCACCAGGGACAGGGGTATGGGCTTTCTTT. Its translation is CASSPGTGVWAFF. The full variable domain, with the rest looked up from reference TRBV18 and TRBJ1-1, is NAGVMQNPRHLVRRRGQEARLRCSPMKGHSHVYWYRQLPEEGLKFMVYLQKENIIDESGMPKERFSAEFPKEGPSILRIQQVVRGDSAAYFCASSPGTGVWAFFGQGTRLTVV.

The chain recombines TRBV7-2 with TRBJ2-7; 12 bases map to TRBD2. CDR3 length: 15 residues. CDR1 is SGHTA, CDR2 FQGNSA, per germline. The V and J ends lost 6 bases and 4 bases, in that order; junction bases with no gene match: 7. CDR3 sequence reads: CASRPSGRAWYEQYF. The CDR3 region has the DNA TGTGCCAGCAGACCTAGCGGGAGGGCCTGGTACGAGCAGTACTTC.

The V and J genes are TRBV2 and TRBJ2-2; 11 nucleotides align to TRBD2. This CDR3 comprises 14 residues. The ends lost 8 bases at V and 2 bases at J; junction bases unmatched: 1. Germline loops: CDR1 SNHLY, CDR2 FYNNEI. CDR3 bases: TGTGCCAGCCGACTAGCGGGAAACACCGGGGAGCTGTTTTTT. It yields the protein CASRLAGNTGELFF. Variable domain in full (rest from reference TRBV2 and TRBJ2-2): EPEVTQTPSHQVTQMGQEVILRCVPISNHLYFYWYRQILGQKVEFLVSFYNNEISEKSEIFDDQFSVERPDGSNFTLKIRSTKLEDSAMYFCASRLAGNTGELFFGEGSRLTVL.

V is TRBV29-1 and J is TRBJ2-5; 8 bases fit TRBD1. Trimming removed 8 bases from V and 1 base from J; junction bases left unmatched: 12. Germline values: CDR1 SQVTM, CDR2 ANQGSEA. This CDR3 is 15 amino acids long. The CDR3 region is CSTRDHGTGQETQYF. The CDR3 DNA follows: TGCAGCACTAGAGACCACGGGACAGGCCAAGAGACCCAGTACTTC.

The chain links TRBV6-6 to TRBJ1-1; TRBD1 might be the D (5 bases). V was shortened by 5 bases and J by 1 base, with 14 bases between the two germline ends. Germline V gene sequence: CDR1 MNHNY, CDR2 SVGAGI (reference sequence). This CDR3 contains 15 residues. This CDR3 reads CASSLSRGQNTEAFF. The CDR3 bases are TGTGCCAGCAGTCTCTCCCGAGGACAGAACACTGAAGCTTTCTTT.

The gene calls are TRBV2 and TRBJ1-2; D is possibly TRBD1 (6 bases). Trimming stripped 5 bases from V and 8 bases from J, with 12 bases between. The germline V gene encodes CDR1 SNHLY and CDR2 FYNNEI. The CDR3 is 12 residues long. The CDR3 is CASSLTGFGYTF. The CDR3 bases are TGTGCCAGCAGTCTCACAGGGTTCGGCTACACCTTC.

The chain couples TRBV6-5 to TRBJ1-4; D possibly corresponds to TRBD1 (6 bases). This CDR3 region has 14 residues. With 2 bases removed from V and 6 bases from J, the gap between germline ends came to 10 bases. In germline, CDR1 is MNHEY, CDR2 SVGAGI. DNA for the CDR3: TGTGCCAGCAGTTACGGGGGCGCAGATGAAAAACTGTTTTTT. Protein product: CASSYGGADEKLFF.